This T cell receptor (beta chain) comes out of a study of blood T cell repertoires in COVID-19. As for the study in general: The cDNA or gDNA used as material had been derived from T cells, B-cell-depleted T cells, or PBMCs.

The assay was immunoSEQ multiplex PCR, and TCRdb's table has in-frame clones only and misses some. The repertoire consists of 100,000 or so clones, with roughly 85% occurring once and the leading ten covering 2% to 3%. After removal of 4 bases from V and 6 bases from J, the junction contained 7 bases not matched to a gene. This CDR3 comprises 15 residues. CDR1 is SGHTS, CDR2 YDEGEE, per germline. Those enrolled, adults aged roughly 18 to 90 years, came from roughly 22 US areas. Before being deemed recovered, Cohort 3 donors had two negative PCRs, clearance, or symptom resolution. The clonotype was recovered from a woman in her 50s who had recovered from COVID-19. Input material: PBMCs or T cells enriched from blood (not recorded which). The rearrangement links TRBV5-8 to TRBJ2-2, with TRBD1 identical over 9 bases. As DNA, the CDR3 is TGTGCCAGCAGCCTAGGACAGGGGTTTGCCGGGGAGCTGTTTTTT. Protein product: CASSLGQGFAGELFF.